This entry describes one T cell receptor (beta chain). The sample belongs to a study of blood T cell repertoires in COVID-19. Study-level information: The samples span acute and convalescent COVID-19 from the United States, Italy and Spain. In each case, the material was cDNA or gDNA derived from T cells, B-cell-depleted T cells, or PBMCs.

Produced via immunoSEQ multiplex PCR; TCRdb's table is partial and in-frame only. The sample includes about 130,000 clones, roughly nine tenths of them seen just once. Trimming stripped 6 bases from V and 0 bases from J, with 9 bases between. The germline V gene has CDR1 MNHEY and CDR2 SVGAGI. This CDR3 contains 14 residues. Patients in Seattle were enrolled during active infection, then followed longitudinally. Specimen: peripheral blood. This clonotype was obtained from a man aged 60 to 69 with COVID-19, enrolled during active disease. The chain carries TRBV6-5 and TRBJ2-1, with D hard to call. CDR3 in amino acids: CASRSLGSYNEQFF. The CDR3 DNA reads TGTGCCAGCAGGTCCCTCGGCTCCTACAATGAGCAGTTCTTC.